One sample yielded the 8 T cell receptor beta chains listed below, sequenced in a study of cytomegalovirus exposure and HLA in healthy donors. Some clones are missing from TCRdb's copy, which holds only in-frame ones; the method was immunoSEQ multiplex PCR. Here the sample spans a few hundred thousand clones, about 90% being singletons. Input material: PBMCs. Every receptor here comes from a man aged 18 to 29 in good health and CMV-seropositive.

The chain joins TRBV11-2 to TRBJ2-3, with 7 positions matching TRBD1. Germline V gene data show CDR1 as SGHAT and CDR2 as FQNNGV. The CDR3 sequence is 14 residues long. After removal of 5 bases from V and 4 bases from J, the junction contained 6 bases not matched to a gene. CDR3 nucleotides: TGTGCCAGCAGCCAAAGACAGGGCCCAGATACGCAGTATTTT. Amino acid sequence: CASSQRQGPDTQYF.

The chain couples TRBV13 to TRBJ2-3, with 8 bases matching TRBD2. The CDR3 spans 13 residues. With V trimmed by 9 bases and J by 3 bases, 5 bases remained unmatched. The germline V gene encodes CDR1 PRHDT and CDR2 FYEKMQ (reference sequence). The CDR3 protein is CASQAGVTDTQYF. The CDR3 DNA reads TGTGCCAGTCAAGCGGGAGTAACAGATACGCAGTATTTT.

The chain recombines TRBV20-1 with TRBJ1-2; the match to TRBD1 covers 8 bases. This CDR3 spans 11 amino acids. V shed 8 bases, J shed 8 bases, and the junction held 7 bases outside the gene matches. Germline V gene data show CDR1 as DFQATT and CDR2 as SNEGSKA (reference sequence). CDR3 nucleotide sequence: TGCAGTATGACAGGGGCGCGAGGCTACACCTTC. It specifies CSMTGARGYTF.

This chain connects TRBV25-1 to TRBJ2-3; D not certain. Germline V gene sequence: CDR1 MGHDK, CDR2 SYGVNS. V was clipped by 8 bases and J by 14 bases, with 23 bases between them. CDR3 length equals 13 residues. This CDR3 is CASGLKIGYSGYF. The CDR3 region has the DNA TGTGCCAGCGGTTTAAAAATCGGCTACTCGGGGTATTTT.

The chain is built from TRBV11-2 and TRBJ2-1, with 9 bases aligning to TRBD2. The germline V gene encodes CDR1 SGHAT and CDR2 FQNNGV. With V trimmed by 5 bases and J by 7 bases, 9 bases remained unmatched. The CDR3 runs to 15 residues. The CDR3 DNA sequence: TGTGCCAGCAGCCCTCGGCGGGGGGGGGAGAATGAGCAGTTCTTC. Encoded protein: CASSPRRGGENEQFF.

This clone was recorded a few times. The V and J genes are TRBV7-9 and TRBJ1-2; 8 bases align to TRBD1. Germline CDR1 SEHNR, CDR2 FQNEAQ (reference sequence). The CDR3 is made up of 12 amino acids. Germline trimming cut 5 bases from V and 4 bases from J; bases unmatched to any gene: 0. The CDR3 reads CASSQGAYGYTF. In DNA, the CDR3 is TGTGCCAGCAGCCAGGGGGCCTATGGCTACACCTTC.

The rearrangement uses TRBV6-5 and TRBJ1-2, with TRBD1 identical over 12 bases. Germline values: CDR1 MNHEY, CDR2 SVGAGI. This CDR3 has 15 residues. V shed 6 bases, J shed 4 bases, and the junction held 6 bases outside the gene matches. The CDR3 bases are TGTGCCAGCAGACCCGGGACAGGGGGCCCCTATGGCTACACCTTC. It yields the protein CASRPGTGGPYGYTF.

The chain couples TRBV7-6 to TRBJ2-7, with 9 bases aligning to TRBD2. This CDR3 comprises 14 residues. V trimming: 5 bases; J trimming: 6 bases; junction bases outside the gene matches: 8. Per germline, CDR1 SGHVS and CDR2 FNYEAQ. CDR3 residues: CASSPVAGDVEQYF. The CDR3 region has the DNA TGTGCCAGCAGCCCAGTAGCGGGAGATGTCGAGCAGTACTTC. The full variable domain, completed using reference TRBV7-6 and TRBJ2-7, is GAGVSQSPRYKVTKRGQDVALRCDPISGHVSLYWYRQALGQGPEFLTYFNYEAQQDKSGLPNDRFSAERPEGSISTLTIQRTEQRDSAMYRCASSPVAGDVEQYFGPGTRLTVT.